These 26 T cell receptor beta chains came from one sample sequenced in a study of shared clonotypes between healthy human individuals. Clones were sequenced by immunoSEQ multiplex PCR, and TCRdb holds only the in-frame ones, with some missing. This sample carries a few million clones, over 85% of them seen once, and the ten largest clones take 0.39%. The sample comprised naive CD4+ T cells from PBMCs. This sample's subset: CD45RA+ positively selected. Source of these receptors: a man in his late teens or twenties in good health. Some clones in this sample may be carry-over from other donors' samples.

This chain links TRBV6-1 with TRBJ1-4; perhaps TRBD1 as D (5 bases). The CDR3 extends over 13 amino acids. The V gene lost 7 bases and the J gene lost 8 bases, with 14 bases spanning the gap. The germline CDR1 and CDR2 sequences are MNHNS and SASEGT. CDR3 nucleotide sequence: TGTGCCAGCACCGGGGCCCTTTTGGAAAAACTGTTTTTT. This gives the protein CASTGALLEKLFF.

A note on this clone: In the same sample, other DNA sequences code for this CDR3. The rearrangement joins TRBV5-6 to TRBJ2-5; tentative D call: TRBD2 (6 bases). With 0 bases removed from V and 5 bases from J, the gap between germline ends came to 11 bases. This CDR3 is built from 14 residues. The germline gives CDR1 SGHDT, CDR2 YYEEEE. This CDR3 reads CASSLVSGEETQYF. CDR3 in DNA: TGTGCCAGCAGCTTGGTCTCGGGGGAGGAGACCCAGTACTTC.

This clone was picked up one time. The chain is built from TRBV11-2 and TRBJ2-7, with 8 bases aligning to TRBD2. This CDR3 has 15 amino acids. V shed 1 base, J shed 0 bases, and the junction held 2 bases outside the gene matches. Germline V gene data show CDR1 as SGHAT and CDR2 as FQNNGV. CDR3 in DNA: TGTGCCAGCAGCTTAGCGGGACTAGGCTCCTACGAGCAGTACTTC. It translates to CASSLAGLGSYEQYF.

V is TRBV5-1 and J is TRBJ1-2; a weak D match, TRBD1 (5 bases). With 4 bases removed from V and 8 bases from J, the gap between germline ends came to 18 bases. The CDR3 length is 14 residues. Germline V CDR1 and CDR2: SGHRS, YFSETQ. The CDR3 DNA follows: TGCGCCAGCAGCCCGGTGTCAGGGTCCAGCGGCTACACCTTC. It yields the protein CASSPVSGSSGYTF. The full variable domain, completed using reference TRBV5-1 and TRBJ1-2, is KAGVTQTPRYLIKTRGQQVTLSCSPISGHRSVSWYQQTPGQGLQFLFEYFSETQRNKGNFPGRFSGRQFSNSRSEMNVSTLELGDSALYLCASSPVSGSSGYTFGSGTRLTVV.

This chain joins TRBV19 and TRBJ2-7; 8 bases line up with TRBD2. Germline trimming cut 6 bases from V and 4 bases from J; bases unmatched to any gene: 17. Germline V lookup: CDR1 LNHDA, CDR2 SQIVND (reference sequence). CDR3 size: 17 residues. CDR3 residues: CASSEKGRASGLYEQYF. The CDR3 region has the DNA TGTGCCAGTAGCGAAAAGGGGCGGGCTAGCGGGTTGTACGAGCAGTACTTC.

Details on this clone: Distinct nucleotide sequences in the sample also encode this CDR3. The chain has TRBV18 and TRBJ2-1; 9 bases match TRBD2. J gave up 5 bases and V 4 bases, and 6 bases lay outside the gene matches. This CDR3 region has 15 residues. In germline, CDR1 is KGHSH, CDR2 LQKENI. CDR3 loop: CASSRGLAGDNEQFF. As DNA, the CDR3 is TGTGCCAGCTCACGTGGATTAGCGGGGGACAATGAGCAGTTCTTC.

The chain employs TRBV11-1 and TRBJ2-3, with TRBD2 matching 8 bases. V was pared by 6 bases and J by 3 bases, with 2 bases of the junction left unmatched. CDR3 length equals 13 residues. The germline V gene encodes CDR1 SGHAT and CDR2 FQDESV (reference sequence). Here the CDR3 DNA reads TGTGCCAGCAGTTCTAGCGGGACAGATACGCAGTATTTT. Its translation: CASSSSGTDTQYF.

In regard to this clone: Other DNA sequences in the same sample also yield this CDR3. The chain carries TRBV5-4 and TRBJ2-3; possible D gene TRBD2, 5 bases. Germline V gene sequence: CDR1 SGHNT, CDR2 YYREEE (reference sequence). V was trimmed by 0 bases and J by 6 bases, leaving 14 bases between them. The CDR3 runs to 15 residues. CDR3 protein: CASSLGPGETDTQYF. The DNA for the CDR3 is TGTGCCAGCAGCTTGGGGCCCGGGGAGACGGATACGCAGTATTTT. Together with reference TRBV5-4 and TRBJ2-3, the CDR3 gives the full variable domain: ETGVTQSPTHLIKTRGQQVTLRCSSQSGHNTVSWYQQALGQGPQFIFQYYREEENGRGNFPPRFSGLQFPNYSSELNVNALELDDSALYLCASSLGPGETDTQYFGPGTRLTVL.

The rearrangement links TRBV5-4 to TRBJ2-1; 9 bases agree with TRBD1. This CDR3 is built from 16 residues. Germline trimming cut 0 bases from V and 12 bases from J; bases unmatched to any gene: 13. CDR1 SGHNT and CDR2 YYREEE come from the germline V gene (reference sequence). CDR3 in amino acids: CASSLGGGQGEVGQFF. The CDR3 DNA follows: TGTGCCAGCAGCTTGGGCGGGGGACAGGGCGAGGTTGGGCAGTTCTTC.

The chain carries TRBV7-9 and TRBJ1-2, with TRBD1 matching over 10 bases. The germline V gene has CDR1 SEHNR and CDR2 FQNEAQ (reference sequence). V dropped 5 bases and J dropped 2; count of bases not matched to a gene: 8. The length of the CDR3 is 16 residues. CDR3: CASSPPRDRGNYGYTF. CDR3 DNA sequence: TGTGCCAGCAGCCCCCCCCGGGACAGGGGAAACTATGGCTACACCTTC.

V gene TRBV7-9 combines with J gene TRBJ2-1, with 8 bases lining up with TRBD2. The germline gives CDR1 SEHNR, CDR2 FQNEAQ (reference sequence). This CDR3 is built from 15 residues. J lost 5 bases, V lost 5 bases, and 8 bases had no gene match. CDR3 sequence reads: CASSPGTRINNEQFF. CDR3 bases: TGTGCCAGCAGCCCCGGGACTAGAATAAACAATGAGCAGTTCTTC.

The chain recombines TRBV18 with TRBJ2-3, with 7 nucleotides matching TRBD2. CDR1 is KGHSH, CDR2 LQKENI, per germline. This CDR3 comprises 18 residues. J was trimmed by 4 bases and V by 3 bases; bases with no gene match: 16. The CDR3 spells CASSPFGGRGSRADTQYF. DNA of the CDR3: TGTGCCAGCTCACCTTTCGGCGGGCGCGGGAGTAGAGCAGATACGCAGTATTTT.

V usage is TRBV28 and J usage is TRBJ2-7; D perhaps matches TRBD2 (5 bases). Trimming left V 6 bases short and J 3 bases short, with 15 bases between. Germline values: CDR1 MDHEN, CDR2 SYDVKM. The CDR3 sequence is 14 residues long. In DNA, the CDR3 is TGTGCCAGCAGGCGACTACATGGGCTCTACGAGCAGTACTTC. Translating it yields CASRRLHGLYEQYF.

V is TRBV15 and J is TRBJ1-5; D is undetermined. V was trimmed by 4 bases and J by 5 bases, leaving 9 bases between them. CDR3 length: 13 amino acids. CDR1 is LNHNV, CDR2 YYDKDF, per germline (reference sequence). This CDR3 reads CATSTSIDQPQHF. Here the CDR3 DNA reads TGTGCCACCAGCACCTCGATAGATCAGCCCCAGCATTTT.

CDR3 in amino acids: CASSGTAAQPQHF. DNA of the CDR3: TGTGCCAGCAGCGGAACGGCAGCTCAGCCCCAGCATTTT. The chain links TRBV9 to TRBJ1-5; D remains unclear. Per the germline V gene, CDR1 is SGDLS and CDR2 is YYNGEE. CDR3 length: 13 residues. Between the trimmed V and J ends, which lost 3 bases and 6 bases, there was a span of 10 bases. Variable domain in full (rest from reference TRBV9 and TRBJ1-5): DSGVTQTPKHLITATGQRVTLRCSPRSGDLSVYWYQQSLDQGLQFLIQYYNGEERAKGNILERFSAQQFPDLHSELNLSSLELGDSALYFCASSGTAAQPQHFGDGTRLSIL.

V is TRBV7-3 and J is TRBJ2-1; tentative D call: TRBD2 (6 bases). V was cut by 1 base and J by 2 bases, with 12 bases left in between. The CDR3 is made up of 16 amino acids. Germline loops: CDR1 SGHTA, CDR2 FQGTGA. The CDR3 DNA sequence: TGTGCCAGCAGCTTAATGCGGAGGGCCGCCTACAATGAGCAGTTCTTC. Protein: CASSLMRRAAYNEQFF. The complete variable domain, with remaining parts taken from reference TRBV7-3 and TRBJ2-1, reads GAGVSQTPSNKVTEKGKYVELRCDPISGHTALYWYRQSLGQGPEFLIYFQGTGAADDSGLPNDRFFAVRPEGSVSTLKIQRTERGDSAVYLCASSLMRRAAYNEQFFGPGTRLTVL.

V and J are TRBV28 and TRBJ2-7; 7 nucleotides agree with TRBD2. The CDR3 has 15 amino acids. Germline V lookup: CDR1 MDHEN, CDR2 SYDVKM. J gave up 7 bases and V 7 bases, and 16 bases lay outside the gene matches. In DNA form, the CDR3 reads TGTGCCAGCAACCTACTTGGTGGGAGGGCAGATGAGCAGTACTTC. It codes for CASNLLGGRADEQYF.

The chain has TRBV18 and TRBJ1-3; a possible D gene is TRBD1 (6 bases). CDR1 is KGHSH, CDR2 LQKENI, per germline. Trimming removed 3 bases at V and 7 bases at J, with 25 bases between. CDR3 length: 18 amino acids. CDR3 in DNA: TGTGCCAGCTCACCCCTACTCCCTCGGGGGGCGAAGGGGAACACCATATATTTT. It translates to CASSPLLPRGAKGNTIYF.

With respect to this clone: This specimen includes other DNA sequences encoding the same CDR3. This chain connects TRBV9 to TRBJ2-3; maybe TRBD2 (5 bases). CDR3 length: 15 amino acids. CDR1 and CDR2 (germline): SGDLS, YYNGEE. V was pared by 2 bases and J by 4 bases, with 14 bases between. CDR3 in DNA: TGTGCCAGCAGCGTGGGTGGAGGAGGCGCAGATACGCAGTATTTT. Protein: CASSVGGGGADTQYF.

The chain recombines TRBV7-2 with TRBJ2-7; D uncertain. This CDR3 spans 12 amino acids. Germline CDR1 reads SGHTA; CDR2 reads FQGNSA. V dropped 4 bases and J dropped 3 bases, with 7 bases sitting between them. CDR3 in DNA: TGTGCCAGCAGCTCCCCGGACTACGAGCAGTACTTC. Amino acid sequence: CASSSPDYEQYF.

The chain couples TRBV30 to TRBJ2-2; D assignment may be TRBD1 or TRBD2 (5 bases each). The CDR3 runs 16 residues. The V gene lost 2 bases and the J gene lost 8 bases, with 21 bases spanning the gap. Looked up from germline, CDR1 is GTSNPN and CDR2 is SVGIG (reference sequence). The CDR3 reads CAWSRASGPPTGELFF. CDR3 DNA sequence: TGTGCCTGGAGTAGGGCCTCGGGACCACCAACGGGGGAGCTGTTTTTT.

CDR3 loop: CASSPPGTGKGNIQYF. The CDR3 DNA is TGTGCCAGCTCACCTCCCGGGACAGGGAAGGGAAACATTCAGTACTTC. J is TRBJ2-4 and V is TRBV18; TRBD1 agrees at 9 bases. Germline CDR1 KGHSH, CDR2 LQKENI. The CDR3 is made up of 16 amino acids. Trimming removed 3 bases from V and 6 bases from J; junction bases left unmatched: 9.

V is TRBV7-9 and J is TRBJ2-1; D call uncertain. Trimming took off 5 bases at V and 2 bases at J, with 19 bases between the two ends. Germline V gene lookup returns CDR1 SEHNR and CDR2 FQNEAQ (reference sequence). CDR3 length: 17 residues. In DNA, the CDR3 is TGTGCCAGCAGCCCGCCTCTTGGGGTATCGACCTACAATGAGCAGTTCTTC. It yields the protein CASSPPLGVSTYNEQFF.

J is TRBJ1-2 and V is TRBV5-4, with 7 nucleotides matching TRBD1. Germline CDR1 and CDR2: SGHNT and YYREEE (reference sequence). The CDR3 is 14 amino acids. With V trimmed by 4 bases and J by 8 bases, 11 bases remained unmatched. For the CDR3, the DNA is TGTGCCAGCAGCCAAGACCCCAAGGGGGCGGGCTACACCTTC. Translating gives CASSQDPKGAGYTF.

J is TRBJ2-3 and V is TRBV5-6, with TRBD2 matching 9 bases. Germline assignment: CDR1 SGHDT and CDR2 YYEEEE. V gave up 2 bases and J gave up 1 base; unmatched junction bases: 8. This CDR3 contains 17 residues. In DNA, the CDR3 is TGTGCCAGCAGCTTTAAATCAGCGGGAGGTGGCACAGATACGCAGTATTTT. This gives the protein CASSFKSAGGGTDTQYF.

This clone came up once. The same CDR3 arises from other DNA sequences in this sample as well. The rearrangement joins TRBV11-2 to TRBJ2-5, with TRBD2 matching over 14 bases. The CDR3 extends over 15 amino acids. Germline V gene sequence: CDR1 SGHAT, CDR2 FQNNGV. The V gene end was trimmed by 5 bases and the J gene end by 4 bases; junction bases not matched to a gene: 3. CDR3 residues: CASSRLAGGPETQYF. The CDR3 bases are TGTGCCAGCAGCCGACTAGCGGGAGGGCCAGAGACCCAGTACTTC. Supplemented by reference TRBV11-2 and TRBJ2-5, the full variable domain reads EAGVAQSPRYKIIEKRQSVAFWCNPISGHATLYWYQQILGQGPKLLIQFQNNGVVDDSQLPKDRFSAERLKGVDSTLKIQPAKLEDSAVYLCASSRLAGGPETQYFGPGTRLLVL.